This T cell receptor beta chain derives from a study of CXCR3-negative and CXCR3-positive naive CD8 T cells. As to this clonotype: Its antigen is as yet unknown.

Broader study findings: Researchers report that CXCR3-positive naive cells carry more hydrophobic TRB CDR3s than CXCR3-negative naive cells.

Naive CD8+ T cells showed CD45RO-CCR7+CD27+CD95-. The CDR3 spans 16 residues. The germline V gene has CDR1 SGHNT and CDR2 YYREEE (reference sequence). 5' RACE with UMI labels generated the TRB cDNA libraries. TCRdb re-called the 5' RACE reads; every CDR3 protein appears as one record, without DNA. The sample totals more than 100,000 distinct CDR3 sequences. The source material was naive CXCR3+ CD8+ T cells from blood. The subset is: CD45RO-CCR7+CD27+CD95- naive CD8+ T cells expressing CXCR3 (TNR3+). V usage is TRBV5-4 and J usage is TRBJ2-2; the TCRdb D gene call, TRBD1, has no DNA to confirm it. This TCR derives from a human donor in good health. Some clones in this sample may be carry-over from other donors' samples. The CDR3: CASGWGWGASTGELFF.